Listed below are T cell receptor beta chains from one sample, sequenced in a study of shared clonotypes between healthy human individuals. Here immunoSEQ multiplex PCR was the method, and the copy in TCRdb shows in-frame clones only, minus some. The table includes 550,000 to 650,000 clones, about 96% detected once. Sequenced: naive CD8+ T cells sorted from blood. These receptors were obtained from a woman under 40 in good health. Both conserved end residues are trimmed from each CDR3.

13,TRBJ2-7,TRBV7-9,ASRPADRWAYEQY
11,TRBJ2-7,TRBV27,ASSWDRGYEQY
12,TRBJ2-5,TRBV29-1,SVEEGSGQETQY
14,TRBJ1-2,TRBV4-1,ASSPLEGRTNYGYT
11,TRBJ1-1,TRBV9,ASSVGGDTEAF
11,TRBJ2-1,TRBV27,ASSLDLYNEQF
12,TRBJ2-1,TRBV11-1,ASSSRQGGNEQF
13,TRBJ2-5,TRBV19,ASSMPRSPEETQY
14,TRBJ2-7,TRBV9,ASSPRRQGELYEQY
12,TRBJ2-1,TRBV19,ASWNGISYNEQF
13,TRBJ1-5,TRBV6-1,ASSESGSWNQPQH